This T cell receptor beta chain was identified during a study of blood T cell repertoires in COVID-19. Across the study: COVID-19 samples, acute and convalescent, were from the United States, Italy and Spain. Sources were T cells, B-cell-depleted T cells, or PBMCs; the material itself was cDNA or gDNA.

Per the authors' pipeline: Counts of nucleated cells, estimated from reference gene primer amplification, were obtained. Some clones are missing from TCRdb's copy, which holds only in-frame ones; the method was immunoSEQ multiplex PCR. That table gives V, J and clone size, and the DNA gave D and trimming. The sample shows more than 85,000 clones, 81% of them seen only once. Germline CDR1 LNHNV, CDR2 YYDKDF (reference sequence). The CDR3 has 16 amino acids. Trimming removed 0 bases at V and 2 bases at J, with 13 bases between. The sequenced sample consisted of peripheral blood. The clonotype originates from an elderly man with acute or convalescent COVID-19. V and J are TRBV15 and TRBJ1-1; D is unresolved. CDR3 amino acids: CATSRDRRAYNTEAFF. The CDR3 DNA reads TGTGCCACCAGCAGAGATAGGCGGGCCTACAACACTGAAGCTTTCTTT.